This TCR beta chain was found in a study of blood T cell repertoires in COVID-19. Study context: The study drew acute and convalescent COVID-19 samples from the United States, Italy and Spain. Nucleic acid was either cDNA or gDNA, and it came from T cells, B-cell-depleted T cells, or PBMCs.

Authors' data handling: How many nucleated cells were present was estimated from reference gene primer amplification. Assay used: immunoSEQ multiplex PCR; TCRdb lists only in-frame clones, some missing. V, J and clone size derive from that table, while D and trimming were established from the DNA sequence. The sample has about 34,000 clones, around 90% seen once. With 8 bases removed from V and 0 bases from J, the gap between germline ends came to 14 bases. From germline, CDR1 is SNHLY and CDR2 FYNNEI. The CDR3 has 15 residues. The chain couples TRBV2 to TRBJ1-5, with D perhaps TRBD1 (6 bases). The sequenced sample was peripheral blood. The origin of this receptor is an elderly man with acute or convalescent COVID-19. The CDR3 nucleotides are TGTGCCAGCCAGATGGGGGCGAATAGCAATCAGCCCCAGCATTTT. Protein sequence: CASQMGANSNQPQHF.